The next 27 T cell receptor beta chains were all read from a single sample in a study of beta chain bispecific antibodies for T cell cancers. General study findings and limits: The leukemia cells, rather than normal T cells, gave most of the targeted TRBV signal.

Their antigens are not known. TCRdb reprocessed the 5' RACE reads with MiXCR, giving one entry per CDR3 protein. The sample has thousands of distinct CDR3 sequences, about 2.4% seen once; the top ten hold 66%. T cells were expanded from blood mononuclear cells for about 3 days with anti-CD3 OKT3 or CD3/CD28 beads. The specimen comprised T cells from a healthy donor cultured with Jurkat leukemia cells, sampled from a culture containing an anti-CD19 bispecific antibody. These receptors were collected from a human donor in good health. Some clones in this sample may be carry-over from other donors' samples.

This clonotype has ten or more counts. This chain joins TRBV20-1 and TRBJ2-7; 14 nucleotides match TRBD2. There are 16 residues in the CDR3. The V gene's germline CDR1 is DFQATT and CDR2 SNEGSKA (reference sequence). J gave up 2 bases and V 5 bases, and 8 bases lay outside the gene matches. CDR3 nucleotides: TGCAGTGCTTCGACGGGACTAGCGGGGGTCCCCTACGAGCAGTACTTC. This codes for CSASTGLAGVPYEQYF.

This chain uses TRBV19 with TRBJ2-1; TRBD2 aligns across 9 bases. Germline values: CDR1 LNHDA, CDR2 SQIVND (reference sequence). With 3 bases clipped from V and 3 bases from J, the junction kept 3 bases outside the gene matches. There are 15 residues in the CDR3. CDR3 protein: CASSIVAGDYNEQFF. CDR3 in DNA: TGTGCCAGTAGTATTGTAGCGGGGGACTACAATGAGCAGTTCTTC.

This clonotype was seen ten or more times. The rearrangement links TRBV5-1 to TRBJ2-5, with 9 nucleotides matching TRBD2. Germline V CDR1 and CDR2: SGHRS, YFSETQ. CDR3 length equals 17 residues. V dropped 0 bases and J dropped 5; count of bases not matched to a gene: 11. The CDR3 sequence is CASSLAWSAGGTETQYF. The CDR3 DNA reads as TGCGCCAGCAGCTTGGCCTGGTCCGCGGGGGGGACGGAGACCCAGTACTTC.

This clonotype was counted ten times or more. The chain uses TRBV28 and TRBJ1-1, with TRBD1 identical over 11 bases. CDR1 is MDHEN, CDR2 SYDVKM, per germline. The V segment lost 2 bases and the J segment 3 bases; nucleotides outside the gene matches: 2. The CDR3 runs 15 residues. This CDR3 is CASSLGDRGDTEAFF. The CDR3 DNA follows: TGTGCCAGCAGTTTAGGGGACAGGGGGGACACTGAAGCTTTCTTT.

This clonotype was detected many times. This chain connects TRBV24-1 to TRBJ2-5; D is ambiguous. The CDR3 totals 14 residues. The germline V gene has CDR1 KGHDR and CDR2 SFDVKD. V was pared by 2 bases and J by 0 bases, with 6 bases between. CDR3 nucleotide sequence: TGTGCCACCAGTGATTCTGCAGACCAAGAGACCCAGTACTTC. This codes for CATSDSADQETQYF.

This clonotype occurred many times. This chain connects TRBV5-5 to TRBJ2-7; D perhaps matches TRBD2 (5 bases). This CDR3 has 13 amino acids. The ends were cut back, 4 bases at V and 2 bases at J, with 10 bases in the middle. CDR1 and CDR2 (germline): SGHKS, YYEKEE (reference sequence). The CDR3 DNA reads as TGTGCCAGCAGCGAGGGATCGGCCTACGAGCAGTACTTC. This sequence encodes CASSEGSAYEQYF.

In its sample, this clonotype was seen many times. This sequence joins TRBV6-6 and TRBJ1-2, with D perhaps matching TRBD1 (6 bases). There are 14 residues in the CDR3. Germline-derived CDR1 and CDR2 are MNHNY and SVGAGI (reference sequence). Trimming shortened V by 10 bases and J by 4 bases, and 19 bases separated the two germline ends. CDR3 amino acids: CATLEQGSVYGYTF. CDR3 DNA: TGTGCCACCCTTGAGCAGGGGTCGGTCTATGGCTACACCTTC.

This clonotype was seen at least ten times. This chain uses TRBV7-9 with TRBJ1-4, with TRBD1 identical over 9 bases. CDR3 length: 15 amino acids. Germline V gives CDR1 SEHNR, CDR2 FQNEAQ (reference sequence). V shed 5 bases and J 5 bases; nucleotides not matched to a gene: 6. In nucleotides, the CDR3 is TGTGCCAGCAGCAATCCAGGACAGGGGAATGAAAAACTGTTTTTT. Its translation is CASSNPGQGNEKLFF. The full variable domain, in which reference TRBV7-9 and TRBJ1-4 provide the parts outside the CDR3, is DTGVSQNPRHKITKRGQNVTFRCDPISEHNRLYWYRQTLGQGPEFLTYFQNEAQLEKSRLLSDRFSAERPKGSFSTLEIQRTEQGDSAMYLCASSNPGQGNEKLFFGSGTQLSVL.

This clonotype was observed many times. The chain recombines TRBV20-1 with TRBJ2-5, with 8 bases lining up with TRBD1. This CDR3 has 15 residues. V dropped 0 bases and J dropped 5; count of bases not matched to a gene: 8. Germline CDR1 reads DFQATT; CDR2 reads SNEGSKA (reference sequence). CDR3 amino acids: CSARDLDRVQETQYF. Written as DNA, the CDR3 is TGCAGTGCTAGAGACCTGGACAGGGTGCAGGAGACCCAGTACTTC.

This clonotype was detected many times. The V call is TRBV10-3, the J call TRBJ1-3; D is uncertain. Trimming took 3 bases from V and 4 from J, leaving 7 bases between them. Germline-derived CDR1 and CDR2 are ENHRY and SYGVKD. The CDR3 length is 13 residues. The CDR3 DNA reads TGTGCCATCAGTGACAGTTTGGGAAACACCATATATTTT. It codes for CAISDSLGNTIYF.

This clonotype came up many times. The chain employs TRBV15 and TRBJ1-5, with D possibly TRBD1 on 5 matching bases. The CDR3 totals 15 residues. Looked up from germline, CDR1 is LNHNV and CDR2 is YYDKDF (reference sequence). The V end lost 6 bases, the J end lost 3 bases, and 15 bases lay between the germline ends. The CDR3 region is CATSKPGLLNQPQHF. The CDR3 DNA is TGTGCCACCAGTAAGCCGGGACTGCTCAATCAGCCCCAGCATTTT.

This clonotype was recorded at least ten times. V usage is TRBV29-1 and J usage is TRBJ1-1; D gene unclear. Germline V gene lookup returns CDR1 SQVTM and CDR2 ANQGSEA. The CDR3 runs to 12 residues. V was cut by 5 bases and J by 6 bases, with 13 bases left in between. CDR3 in amino acids: CSVPSVGAEAFF. The CDR3 nucleotides read TGCAGCGTTCCATCGGTGGGCGCTGAAGCTTTCTTT.

This clonotype showed up many times. V usage is TRBV2 and J usage is TRBJ1-2; D uncertain. This CDR3 comprises 15 residues. Trimming removed 4 bases from V and 2 bases from J, with 14 bases in between. Germline values: CDR1 SNHLY, CDR2 FYNNEI. CDR3 DNA sequence: TGTGCCAGCAGTGGATATTACGGGTTCAACTATGGCTACACCTTC. Translation gives CASSGYYGFNYGYTF.

In its sample, this clonotype was seen a few times. The rearrangement uses TRBV20-1 and TRBJ2-7; D remains unclear. Germline CDR1 DFQATT, CDR2 SNEGSKA (reference sequence). V was shortened by 7 bases and J by 0 bases, with 10 bases between the two germline ends. This CDR3 is 12 amino acids long. CDR3 in DNA: TGCAGTGGTTCTGCTAGCTCCTACGAGCAGTACTTC. Residues: CSGSASSYEQYF.

This clonotype was counted ten times or more. This sequence joins TRBV6-5 and TRBJ1-1; D perhaps matches TRBD1 (5 bases). V shed 5 bases and J shed 6 bases, with 13 bases lying between them. The length of the CDR3 is 13 residues. The V gene's germline CDR1 is MNHEY and CDR2 SVGAGI. The CDR3 DNA reads as TGTGCCAGCAGTACCGGGACTCTTCCTGAAGCTTTCTTT. Amino acids: CASSTGTLPEAFF.

There are many counts of this clonotype. J is TRBJ2-1 and V is TRBV10-2; 9 bases map to TRBD1. Germline V lookup: CDR1 WSHSY, CDR2 SAAADI. V was pared by 3 bases and J by 5 bases, with 11 bases of the junction left unmatched. The length of the CDR3 is 17 residues. The CDR3: CASSEGVGQGGNNEQFF. In nucleotides, the CDR3 is TGCGCCAGCAGTGAAGGAGTGGGACAGGGTGGTAACAATGAGCAGTTCTTC.

This clonotype has ten or more counts. The CDR3 DNA sequence: TGTGCCAGCAGTTCGTTTCAGGGGACAAATCAGCCCCAGCATTTT. Its translation: CASSSFQGTNQPQHF. This chain connects TRBV6-5 to TRBJ1-5; maybe TRBD1 (6 bases). V was pared by 4 bases and J by 4 bases, with 14 bases between. The length of the CDR3 is 15 residues. CDR1 and CDR2 from the germline V gene are MNHEY and SVGAGI.

This clonotype occurred many times. This rearrangement joins TRBV7-9 to TRBJ2-1, with 12 bases identical to TRBD2. Germline V gene lookup returns CDR1 SEHNR and CDR2 FQNEAQ (reference sequence). This CDR3 has 15 residues. The J segment lost 6 bases and the V segment lost 5 bases, leaving 5 bases of the junction unmatched. The CDR3 sequence: CASSASGGATNEQFF. As DNA, the CDR3 is TGTGCCAGCAGCGCTAGCGGGGGGGCCACCAATGAGCAGTTCTTC.

As concerns this clonotype: This may come from a read error, since a much larger clone is one base off. The J gene is TRBJ2-1, the V gene TRBV7-9; tentative D call: TRBD2 (5 bases). The CDR3 covers 16 residues. CDR1 SEHNR and CDR2 FQNEAQ come from the germline V gene (reference sequence). The V end lost 5 bases, the J end lost 1 base, and 15 bases lay between the germline ends. The CDR3 is CASSPLDTRSYNEQFF. CDR3 nucleotides: TGTGCCAGCAGCCCACTAGACACGAGGTCCTACAATGAGCAGTTCTTC.

The chain couples TRBV18 to TRBJ2-7, with 10 bases lining up with TRBD1. CDR1 and CDR2 from the germline V gene are KGHSH and LQKENI. V shed 5 bases and J 4 bases; nucleotides not matched to a gene: 5. This CDR3 contains 14 residues. The CDR3 protein is CASSDRGRVYEQYF. In DNA, the CDR3 is TGTGCCAGCTCAGACAGGGGGCGCGTATACGAGCAGTACTTC.

This clonotype was found many times. V usage is TRBV5-1 and J usage is TRBJ2-3; 7 bases are shared with TRBD2. Germline V CDR1 and CDR2: SGHRS, YFSETQ. With 2 bases clipped from V and 10 bases from J, the junction kept 13 bases outside the gene matches. This CDR3 is 15 amino acids long. The CDR3 sequence is CASSFGLGEPGAQYF. The CDR3 nucleotides read TGCGCCAGCAGCTTCGGACTAGGTGAGCCGGGAGCGCAGTATTTT.

This clonotype was found many times. This chain uses TRBV6-2 or TRBV6-3 with TRBJ2-1; weak D call: TRBD1 (6 bases). The V end lost 7 bases, the J end lost 0 bases, and 16 bases lay between the germline ends. The CDR3 is 16 residues long. Germline-derived CDR1 and CDR2 are MNHEY and SVGEGT. The CDR3 reads CASNPKTGISYNEQFF. The CDR3 DNA follows: TGTGCCAGCAATCCTAAAACAGGGATCTCCTACAATGAGCAGTTCTTC.

The chain couples TRBV19 to TRBJ2-2, with D unresolved. Germline assignment: CDR1 LNHDA and CDR2 SQIVND (reference sequence). The V gene lost 6 bases and the J gene lost 8 bases, with 10 bases spanning the gap. The CDR3 has 12 amino acids. CDR3 in amino acids: CASSPSRGELFF. CDR3 coding DNA: TGTGCCAGTAGCCCTTCCCGGGGGGAGCTGTTTTTT.

The sample holds many counts of this clonotype. The gene calls are TRBV11-2 and TRBJ1-1; 7 nucleotides line up with TRBD1. The length of the CDR3 is 15 residues. The germline gives CDR1 SGHAT, CDR2 FQNNGV. With 5 bases clipped from V and 6 bases from J, the junction kept 12 bases outside the gene matches. The CDR3 loop is CASSPRQGPGAEAFF. The CDR3 DNA reads TGTGCCAGCAGCCCCCGACAGGGACCAGGGGCTGAAGCTTTCTTT. Together with reference TRBV11-2 and TRBJ1-1, the CDR3 gives the full variable domain: EAGVAQSPRYKIIEKRQSVAFWCNPISGHATLYWYQQILGQGPKLLIQFQNNGVVDDSQLPKDRFSAERLKGVDSTLKIQPAKLEDSAVYLCASSPRQGPGAEAFFGQGTRLTVV.

This clonotype was detected many times. The chain recombines TRBV15 with TRBJ2-6, with D perhaps being TRBD1 or TRBD2 (6 bases each). Germline values: CDR1 LNHNV, CDR2 YYDKDF (reference sequence). Trimming took 5 bases from V and 4 from J, leaving 15 bases between them. This CDR3 comprises 16 residues. This CDR3 is CATSPRGAGGANVLTF. Here the CDR3 DNA reads TGTGCCACCAGCCCCAGGGGCGCGGGAGGGGCCAACGTCCTGACTTTC.

This clonotype was counted many times. This chain links TRBV7-9 with TRBJ1-2, with 9 bases matching TRBD1. The length of the CDR3 is 17 residues. Germline CDR1 SEHNR, CDR2 FQNEAQ (reference sequence). The J segment lost 6 bases and the V segment lost 0 bases, leaving 11 bases of the junction unmatched. CDR3 sequence reads: CASSLAIPAGTGNGYTF. The CDR3 bases are TGTGCCAGCAGCTTAGCCATCCCGGCCGGGACAGGGAATGGCTACACCTTC.

The table lists this clonotype with many counts. The chain couples TRBV9 to TRBJ2-5, with 7 bases that match TRBD1. In germline, CDR1 is SGDLS, CDR2 YYNGEE. The CDR3 is 14 amino acids. The J segment lost 4 bases and the V segment lost 4 bases, leaving 7 bases of the junction unmatched. The CDR3 nucleotides read TGTGCCAGCAGCATTACAGGGGTGCGAGAGACCCAGTACTTC. As protein: CASSITGVRETQYF.